This TCR beta chain was captured by sequencing in a study of shared clonotypes between healthy human individuals. The method was immunoSEQ multiplex PCR; TCRdb's version includes in-frame clones alone and lacks a portion of them. The sample consists of around 2.3 million clones, nearly 97% of them appearing once. Deletions cut 8 bases from V and 6 bases from J, with 18 bases between. CDR1 is SEHNR, CDR2 FQNEAQ, per germline (reference sequence). CDR3 size: 14 residues. This clone was picked up one time. The gene calls are TRBV7-9 and TRBJ2-3, with TRBD2 as a possible D gene (5 bases). The sequencing input was naive CD4+ T cells sorted from blood. This sample's subset: CD45RA+ positively selected. The source of this sequence is a man between 18 and 29 years old in good health. CDR3 DNA: TGTGCCAGCCGAAAGGTGGAGGCGGGTGATACGCAGTATTTT. As protein: CASRKVEAGDTQYF.